Sequencing of this T cell receptor beta chain was carried out in a study of human thymus T cells. Study-wide results and limits: Related research reported highly overlapping thymic repertoires among unrelated individuals. Thymic and blood repertoires seemed to show skewed V and J gene use.

The ends were cut back, 2 bases at V and 6 bases at J, with 13 bases in the middle. This CDR3 is 14 amino acids long. Germline assignment: CDR1 SGDLS and CDR2 YYNGEE. The source of the thymus tissue was resections taken during corrective heart surgery. Donors consisted of healthy Finnish infants (having corrective surgery for congenital heart defects). Sequencing used immunoSEQ multiplex PCR; TCRdb keeps in-frame clones, though not all of them. The sample comprises 100,000 to 150,000 clones, about 94% of which are singletons, and 0.02% to 0.03% rests with the top ten. In the case of this clone: Its antigen remains unknown.

The TCR sequence derives from a boy in the first two years of life with a congenital heart defect but otherwise immunologically healthy. This chain links TRBV9 with TRBJ2-3; D perhaps matches TRBD2 (6 bases). Sequencing was done on a sample of thymus tissue. CDR3 amino acids: CASSVRGRGDTQYF. The CDR3 bases are TGTGCCAGCAGCGTTCGCGGACGGGGGGATACGCAGTATTTT.